This entry describes one T cell receptor (beta chain). The CDR3 extends over 13 amino acids. V lost 2 bases to trimming and J lost 5 bases, with 7 bases between them. From germline, CDR1 is SGHTA and CDR2 FQGNSA. The sample originates from a study of T cell changes during pregnancy in multiple sclerosis. Some clones are missing from TCRdb's copy, which holds only in-frame ones; the method was immunoSEQ multiplex PCR. The table lists approximately 47,000 clones, approximately 90% of them singletons. The source of this sequence is a female donor with multiple sclerosis, enrolled in a pregnancy study. V usage is TRBV7-2 and J usage is TRBJ2-1; tentative D call: TRBD2 (5 bases). The sample was peripheral blood, taken in the first trimester of pregnancy. The CDR3 loop is CASSLLANNEQFF. CDR3 coding DNA: TGTGCCAGCAGCTTACTAGCTAACAATGAGCAGTTCTTC. The entire variable domain, with the rest obtained from reference TRBV7-2 and TRBJ2-1, is as follows: GAGVSQSPSNKVTEKGKDVELRCDPISGHTALYWYRQSLGQGLEFLIYFQGNSAPDKSGLPSDRFSAERTGGSVSTLTIQRTQQEDSAVYLCASSLLANNEQFFGPGTRLTVL.